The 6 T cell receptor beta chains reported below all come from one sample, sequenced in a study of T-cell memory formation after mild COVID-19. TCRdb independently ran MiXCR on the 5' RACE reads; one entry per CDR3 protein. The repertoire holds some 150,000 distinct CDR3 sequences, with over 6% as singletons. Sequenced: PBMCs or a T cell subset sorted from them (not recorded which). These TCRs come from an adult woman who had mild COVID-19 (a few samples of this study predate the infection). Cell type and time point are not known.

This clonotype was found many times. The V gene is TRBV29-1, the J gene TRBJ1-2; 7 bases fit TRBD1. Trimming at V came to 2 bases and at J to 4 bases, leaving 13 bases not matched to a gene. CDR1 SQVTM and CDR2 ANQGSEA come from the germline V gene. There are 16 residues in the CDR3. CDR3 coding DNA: TGCAGCGTTGAACCTGGGACAGCCGAGCGGGGCTATGGCTACACCTTC. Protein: CSVEPGTAERGYGYTF.

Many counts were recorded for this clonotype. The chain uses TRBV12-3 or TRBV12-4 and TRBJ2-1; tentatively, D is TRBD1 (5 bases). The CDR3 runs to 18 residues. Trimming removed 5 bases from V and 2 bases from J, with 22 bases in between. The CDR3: CASSPTEFHYETYNEQFF. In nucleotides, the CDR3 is TGTGCCAGCAGTCCGACAGAATTCCATTACGAAACCTACAATGAGCAGTTCTTC.

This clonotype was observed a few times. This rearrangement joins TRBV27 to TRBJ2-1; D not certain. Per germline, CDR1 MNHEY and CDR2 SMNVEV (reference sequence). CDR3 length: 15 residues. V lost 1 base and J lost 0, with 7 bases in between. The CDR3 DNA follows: TGTGCCAGCAGTTTATATCCTATCTCCTACAATGAGCAGTTCTTC. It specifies CASSLYPISYNEQFF.

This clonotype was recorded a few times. The CDR3 DNA reads TGCGCCAGCAGCTTGGCCCCCGGGGGCTCTGGAAACACCATATATTTT. Its translation: CASSLAPGGSGNTIYF. The genes are TRBV5-1 and TRBJ1-3; D is perhaps TRBD1 (5 bases). This CDR3 is built from 16 residues. V was pared by 0 bases and J by 0 bases, with 10 bases between. Germline CDR1 SGHRS, CDR2 YFSETQ.

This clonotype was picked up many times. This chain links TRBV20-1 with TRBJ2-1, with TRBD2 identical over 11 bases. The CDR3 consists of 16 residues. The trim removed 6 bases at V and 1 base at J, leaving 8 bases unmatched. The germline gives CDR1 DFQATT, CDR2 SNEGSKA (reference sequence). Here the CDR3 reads CSAPRLAGLSYNEQFF. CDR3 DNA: TGCAGTGCCCCTAGACTAGCGGGACTTTCCTACAATGAGCAGTTCTTC.

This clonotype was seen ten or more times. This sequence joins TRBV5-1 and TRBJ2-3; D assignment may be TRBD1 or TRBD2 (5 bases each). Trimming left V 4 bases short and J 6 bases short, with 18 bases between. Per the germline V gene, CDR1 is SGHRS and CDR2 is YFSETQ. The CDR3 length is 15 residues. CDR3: CASSPGTGSFDTQYF. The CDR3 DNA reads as TGCGCCAGCAGCCCAGGGACGGGGAGCTTTGATACGCAGTATTTT. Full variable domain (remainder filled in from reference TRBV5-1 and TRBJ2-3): KAGVTQTPRYLIKTRGQQVTLSCSPISGHRSVSWYQQTPGQGLQFLFEYFSETQRNKGNFPGRFSGRQFSNSRSEMNVSTLELGDSALYLCASSPGTGSFDTQYFGPGTRLTVL.